The source of this T cell receptor beta chain is a study of blood T cells in healthy people across ages. Study-wide results and caveats: Using unsorted PBMCs precluded a conclusive naive versus antigen-experienced comparison. The study found more naive CD4+ cells and higher diversity in long-lived than aged donors. Strong correlation was found linking TCR beta diversity to naive T cell percentage.

The CDR3 has 15 amino acids. In germline, CDR1 is SGHRS, CDR2 YFSETQ. V trimming: 3 bases; J trimming: 2 bases; junction bases outside the gene matches: 5. A second about 6 to 12 cycle PCR used barcoded and J-beta primers. Carrying 12 random nucleotides, a template-switch adaptor labeled each individual cDNA molecule. TCRdb called the 5' RACE reads again in MiXCR, with one record for every CDR3 protein. The data hold approximately 800,000 distinct CDR3 sequences, with around 62% observed a single time. Notes on this clonotype: Its antigen is unknown.

V is TRBV5-1 and J is TRBJ2-1; 7 bases match TRBD1. Sequencing input: blood. The sequence was collected from a man aged 30 to 45 in good health. The CDR3 bases are TGCGCCAGCAGCTCTCGACAGGGACCCTACAATGAGCAGTTCTTC. Residues: CASSSRQGPYNEQFF.